This T cell receptor (beta chain) was retrieved from a study of shared clonotypes between healthy human individuals. Germline V gives CDR1 SGHDT, CDR2 YYEEEE. The CDR3 has 13 residues. Trimming took off 4 bases at V and 5 bases at J, with 12 bases between the two ends. There were only Caucasian adults among the donors, and all lived in Nashville, Tennessee. Over several immunoSEQ plates, each subset's genomic DNA was distributed in even portions. Replicate PCRs for unsorted PBMC used roughly 0.3 ug DNA (around 30,000 T cell genomes). Ten immunoSEQ deep assay plates were used to sequence the DNA of unsorted PBMCs. Libraries were prepared by immunoSEQ multiplex PCR; TCRdb keeps only in-frame clonotypes and omits some of them. The sample comprises about 460,000 clones, roughly three quarters of which are singletons, and around 13% rests with the top ten.

Sequenced: PBMCs. This sequence joins TRBV5-6 and TRBJ1-2; no clear D. This clonotype originated in a woman aged 40 to 50 in good health. Some clones in this sample may be carry-over from other donors' samples. CDR3 coding DNA: TGTGCCAGCAGCCCAGCAGGACCTTATGGCTACACCTTC. This translates into CASSPAGPYGYTF.